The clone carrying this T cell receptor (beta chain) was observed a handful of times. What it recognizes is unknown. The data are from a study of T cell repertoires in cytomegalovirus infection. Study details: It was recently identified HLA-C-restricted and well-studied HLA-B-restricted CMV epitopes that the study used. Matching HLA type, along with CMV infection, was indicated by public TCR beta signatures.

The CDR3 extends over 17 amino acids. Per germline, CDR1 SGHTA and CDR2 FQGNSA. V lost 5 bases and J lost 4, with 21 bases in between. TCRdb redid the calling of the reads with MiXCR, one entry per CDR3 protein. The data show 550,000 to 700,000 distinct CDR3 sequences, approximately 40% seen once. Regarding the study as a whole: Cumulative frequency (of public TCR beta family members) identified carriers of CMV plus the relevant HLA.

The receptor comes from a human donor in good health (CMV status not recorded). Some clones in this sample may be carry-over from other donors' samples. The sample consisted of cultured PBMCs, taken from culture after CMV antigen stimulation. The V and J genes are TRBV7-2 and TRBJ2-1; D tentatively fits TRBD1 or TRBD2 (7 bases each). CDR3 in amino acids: CASSPRGGDPWYNEQFF. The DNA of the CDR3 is TGTGCCAGCAGCCCCAGGGGGGGGGATCCTTGGTACAATGAGCAGTTCTTC.